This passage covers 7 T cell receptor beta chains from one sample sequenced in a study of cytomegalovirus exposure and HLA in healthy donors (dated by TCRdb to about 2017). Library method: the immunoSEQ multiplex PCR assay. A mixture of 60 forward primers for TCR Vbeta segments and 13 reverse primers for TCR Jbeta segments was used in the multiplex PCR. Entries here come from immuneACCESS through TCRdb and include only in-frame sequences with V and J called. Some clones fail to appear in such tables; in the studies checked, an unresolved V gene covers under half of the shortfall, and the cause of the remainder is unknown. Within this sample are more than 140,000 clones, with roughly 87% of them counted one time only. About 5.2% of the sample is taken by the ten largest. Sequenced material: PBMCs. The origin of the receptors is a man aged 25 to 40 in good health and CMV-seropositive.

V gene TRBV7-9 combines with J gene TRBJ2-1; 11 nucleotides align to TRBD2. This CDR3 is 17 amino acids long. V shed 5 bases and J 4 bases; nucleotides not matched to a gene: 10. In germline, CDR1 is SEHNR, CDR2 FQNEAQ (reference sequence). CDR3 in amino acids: CASSPTLGLAVYNEQFF. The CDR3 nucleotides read TGTGCCAGCAGCCCCACCCTGGGACTAGCGGTTTACAATGAGCAGTTCTTC.

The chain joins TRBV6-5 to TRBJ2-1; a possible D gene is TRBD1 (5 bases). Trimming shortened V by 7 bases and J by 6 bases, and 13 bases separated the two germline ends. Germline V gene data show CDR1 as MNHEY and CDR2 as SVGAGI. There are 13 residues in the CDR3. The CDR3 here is CASTGRTFNEQFF. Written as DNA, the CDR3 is TGTGCCAGCACCGGAAGGACATTCAATGAGCAGTTCTTC.

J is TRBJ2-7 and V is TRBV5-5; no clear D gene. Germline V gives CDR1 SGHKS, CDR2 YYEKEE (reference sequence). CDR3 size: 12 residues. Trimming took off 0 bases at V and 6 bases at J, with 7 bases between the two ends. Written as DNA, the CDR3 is TGTGCCAGCAGCTTGGTAGAGATCGAGCAGTACTTC. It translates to CASSLVEIEQYF.

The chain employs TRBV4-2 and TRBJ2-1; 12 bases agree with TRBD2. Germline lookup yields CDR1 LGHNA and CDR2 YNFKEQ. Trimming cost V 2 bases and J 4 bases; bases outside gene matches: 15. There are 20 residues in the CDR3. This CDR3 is CASSQPPRHLGLAGYNEQFF. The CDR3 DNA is TGTGCCAGCAGCCAACCACCTCGACACTTAGGACTAGCGGGATACAATGAGCAGTTCTTC.

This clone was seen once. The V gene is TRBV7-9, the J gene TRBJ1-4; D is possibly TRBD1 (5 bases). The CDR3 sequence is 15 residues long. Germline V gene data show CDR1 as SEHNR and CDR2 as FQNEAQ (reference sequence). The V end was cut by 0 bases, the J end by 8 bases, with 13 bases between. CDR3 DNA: TGTGCCAGCAGCTTAGCGCCGGGCGGGGCCGAAAAACTGTTTTTT. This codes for CASSLAPGGAEKLFF. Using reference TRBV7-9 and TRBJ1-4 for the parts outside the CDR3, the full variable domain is DTGVSQNPRHKITKRGQNVTFRCDPISEHNRLYWYRQTLGQGPEFLTYFQNEAQLEKSRLLSDRFSAERPKGSFSTLEIQRTEQGDSAMYLCASSLAPGGAEKLFFGSGTQLSVL.

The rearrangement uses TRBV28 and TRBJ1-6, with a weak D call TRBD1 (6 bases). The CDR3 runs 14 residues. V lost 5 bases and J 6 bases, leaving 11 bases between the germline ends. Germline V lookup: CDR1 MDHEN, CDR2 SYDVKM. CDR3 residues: CASSPTGPNSPLHF. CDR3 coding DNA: TGTGCCAGCAGTCCGACAGGACCTAATTCACCCCTCCACTTT.

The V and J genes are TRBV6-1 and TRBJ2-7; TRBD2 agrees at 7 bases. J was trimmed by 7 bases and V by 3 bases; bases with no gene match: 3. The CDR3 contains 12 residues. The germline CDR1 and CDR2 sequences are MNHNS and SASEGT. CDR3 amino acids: CASSDMRGEQYF. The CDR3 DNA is TGTGCCAGCAGTGACATGCGGGGGGAGCAGTACTTC.